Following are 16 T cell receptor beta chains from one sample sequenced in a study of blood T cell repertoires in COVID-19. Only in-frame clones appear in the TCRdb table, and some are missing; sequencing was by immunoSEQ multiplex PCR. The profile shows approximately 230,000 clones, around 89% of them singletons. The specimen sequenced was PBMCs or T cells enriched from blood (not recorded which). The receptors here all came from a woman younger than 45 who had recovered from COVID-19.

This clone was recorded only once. The CDR3 spells CASRTLDRGGEQFF. As DNA, the CDR3 is TGTGCCAGTAGAACTTTAGACAGGGGGGGTGAGCAGTTCTTC. The chain uses TRBV19 and TRBJ2-1; 9 nucleotides line up with TRBD1. This CDR3 spans 14 amino acids. V lost 6 bases and J lost 9; bases outside the gene matches: 9. Per germline, CDR1 LNHDA and CDR2 SQIVND (reference sequence).

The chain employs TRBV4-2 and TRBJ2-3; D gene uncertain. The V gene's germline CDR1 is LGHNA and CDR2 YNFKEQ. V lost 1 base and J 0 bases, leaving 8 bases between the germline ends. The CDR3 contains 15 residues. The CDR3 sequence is CASSQAVTSTDTQYF. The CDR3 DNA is TGTGCCAGCAGCCAAGCGGTGACTAGCACAGATACGCAGTATTTT.

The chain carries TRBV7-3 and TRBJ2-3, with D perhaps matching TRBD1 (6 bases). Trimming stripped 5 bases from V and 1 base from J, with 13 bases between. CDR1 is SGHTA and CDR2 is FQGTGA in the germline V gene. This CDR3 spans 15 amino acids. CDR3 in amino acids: CASSKTGIRTDTQYF. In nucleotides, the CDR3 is TGTGCCAGCAGCAAAACAGGGATTCGCACAGATACGCAGTATTTT.

The CDR3 DNA follows: TGTGCCAGCAGTTACCGCCCTAACAGCTCGCCCTATGGCTACACCTTC. This codes for CASSYRPNSSPYGYTF. The V gene is TRBV6-2 or TRBV6-3, the J gene TRBJ1-2; the D is unclear. V was clipped by 2 bases and J by 4 bases, with 17 bases between them. Germline CDR1 MNHEY, CDR2 SVGEGT. The CDR3 is 16 amino acids.

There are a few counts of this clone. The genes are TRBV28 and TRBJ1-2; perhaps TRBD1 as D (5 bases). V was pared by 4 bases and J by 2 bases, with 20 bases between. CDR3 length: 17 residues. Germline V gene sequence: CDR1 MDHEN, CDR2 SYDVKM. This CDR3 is CASSSVGDRGRNYGYTF. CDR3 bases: TGTGCCAGCAGTTCGGTGGGGGATAGAGGGAGGAACTATGGCTACACCTTC.

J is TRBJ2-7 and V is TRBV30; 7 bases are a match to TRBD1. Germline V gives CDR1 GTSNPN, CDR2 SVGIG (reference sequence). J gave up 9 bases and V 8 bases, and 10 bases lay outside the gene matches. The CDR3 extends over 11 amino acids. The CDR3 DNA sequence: TGTGCCGCCGACAGGGCCTTCGGGCAGTACTTC. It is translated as CAADRAFGQYF.

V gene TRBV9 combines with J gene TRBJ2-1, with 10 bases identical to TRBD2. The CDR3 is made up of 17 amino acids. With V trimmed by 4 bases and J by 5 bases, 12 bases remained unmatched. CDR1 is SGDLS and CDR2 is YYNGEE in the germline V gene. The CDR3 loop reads CASSPNPIAGGNNEQFF. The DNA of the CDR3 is TGTGCCAGCAGCCCCAACCCTATAGCGGGAGGTAACAATGAGCAGTTCTTC.

The CDR3 reads CASSLGQGYGYTF. CDR3 DNA: TGTGCCAGTAGTCTAGGACAGGGGTATGGCTACACCTTC. This chain connects TRBV19 to TRBJ1-2; TRBD1 agrees at 9 bases. J lost 5 bases, V lost 5 bases, and 3 bases had no gene match. The germline V gene encodes CDR1 LNHDA and CDR2 SQIVND (reference sequence). The CDR3 extends over 13 amino acids.

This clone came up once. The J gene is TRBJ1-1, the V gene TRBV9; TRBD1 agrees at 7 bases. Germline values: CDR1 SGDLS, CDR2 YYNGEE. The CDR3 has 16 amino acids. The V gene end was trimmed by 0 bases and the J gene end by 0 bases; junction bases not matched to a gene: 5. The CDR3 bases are TGTGCCAGCAGCGTAGCGACAGGGACCATGAACACTGAAGCTTTCTTT. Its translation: CASSVATGTMNTEAFF.

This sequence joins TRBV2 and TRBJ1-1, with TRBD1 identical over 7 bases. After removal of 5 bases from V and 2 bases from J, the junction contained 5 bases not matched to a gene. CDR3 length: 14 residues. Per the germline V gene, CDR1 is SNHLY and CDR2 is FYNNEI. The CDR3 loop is CASSSDRRNTEAFF. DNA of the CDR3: TGTGCCAGCAGTTCGGACAGGCGCAACACTGAAGCTTTCTTT.

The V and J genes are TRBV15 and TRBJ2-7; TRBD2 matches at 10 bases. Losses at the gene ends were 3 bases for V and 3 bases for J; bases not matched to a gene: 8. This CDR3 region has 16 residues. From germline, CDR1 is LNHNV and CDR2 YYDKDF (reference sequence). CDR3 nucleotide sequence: TGTGCCACCAGCAGTGGGAAAACTAGCGGGGACTACGAGCAGTACTTC. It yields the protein CATSSGKTSGDYEQYF.

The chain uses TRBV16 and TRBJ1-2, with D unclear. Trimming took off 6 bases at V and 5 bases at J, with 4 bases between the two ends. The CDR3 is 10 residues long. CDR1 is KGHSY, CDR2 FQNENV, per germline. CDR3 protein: CASSLYGYTF. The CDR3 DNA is TGTGCCAGCAGTCTATATGGCTACACCTTC.

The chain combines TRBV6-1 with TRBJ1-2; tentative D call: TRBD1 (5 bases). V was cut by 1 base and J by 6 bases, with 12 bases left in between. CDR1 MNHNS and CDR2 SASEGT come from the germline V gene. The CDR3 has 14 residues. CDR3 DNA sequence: TGTGCCAGCAGTGAAGTTACAGGAATGGATGGCTACACCTTC. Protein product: CASSEVTGMDGYTF.

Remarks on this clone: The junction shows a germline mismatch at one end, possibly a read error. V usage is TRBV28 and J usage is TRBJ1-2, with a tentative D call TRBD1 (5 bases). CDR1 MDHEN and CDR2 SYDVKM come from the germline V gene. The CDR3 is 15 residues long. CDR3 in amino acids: CASSFWRGQLRSFDF. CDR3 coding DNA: TGTGCCAGCAGTTTTTGGAGGGGCCAACTGAGGTCCTTCGACTTC.

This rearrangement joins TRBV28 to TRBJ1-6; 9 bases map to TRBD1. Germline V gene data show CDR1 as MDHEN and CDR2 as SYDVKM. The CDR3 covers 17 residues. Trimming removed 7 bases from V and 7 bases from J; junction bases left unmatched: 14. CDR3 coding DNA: TGTGCCAGCACCACCTTCGGGGGGACAGGGCTAAATTCACCCCTCCACTTT. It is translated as CASTTFGGTGLNSPLHF.

The CDR3 bases are TGCAGTGCTAGTGTAGCTTCCAATCAGCCCCAGCATTTT. This gives the protein CSASVASNQPQHF. The chain employs TRBV20-1 and TRBJ1-5; unclear D gene. The germline V and J ends were trimmed by 3 bases and 3 bases, with 9 bases remaining between them. There are 13 residues in the CDR3. Germline V gene lookup returns CDR1 DFQATT and CDR2 SNEGSKA (reference sequence).